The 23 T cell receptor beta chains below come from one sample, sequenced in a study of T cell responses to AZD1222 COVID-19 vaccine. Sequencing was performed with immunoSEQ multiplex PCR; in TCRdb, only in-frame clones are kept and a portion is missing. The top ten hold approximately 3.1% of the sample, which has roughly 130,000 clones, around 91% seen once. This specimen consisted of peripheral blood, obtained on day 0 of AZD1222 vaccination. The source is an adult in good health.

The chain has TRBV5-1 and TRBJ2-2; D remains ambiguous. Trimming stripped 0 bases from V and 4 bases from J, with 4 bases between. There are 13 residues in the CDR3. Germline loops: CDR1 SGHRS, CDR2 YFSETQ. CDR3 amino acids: CASSLGGTGELFF. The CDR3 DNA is TGCGCCAGCAGCTTGGGGGGCACCGGGGAGCTGTTTTTT. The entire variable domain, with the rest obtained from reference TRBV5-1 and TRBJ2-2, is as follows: KAGVTQTPRYLIKTRGQQVTLSCSPISGHRSVSWYQQTPGQGLQFLFEYFSETQRNKGNFPGRFSGRQFSNSRSEMNVSTLELGDSALYLCASSLGGTGELFFGEGSRLTVL.

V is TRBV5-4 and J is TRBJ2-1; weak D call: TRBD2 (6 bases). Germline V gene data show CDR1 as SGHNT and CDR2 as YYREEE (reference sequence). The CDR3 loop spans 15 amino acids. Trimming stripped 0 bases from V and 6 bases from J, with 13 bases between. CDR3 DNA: TGTGCCAGCAGCTTGGAACTAGCCCGCCGCAATGAGCAGTTCTTC. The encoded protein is CASSLELARRNEQFF. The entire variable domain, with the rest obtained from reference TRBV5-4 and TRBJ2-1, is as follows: ETGVTQSPTHLIKTRGQQVTLRCSSQSGHNTVSWYQQALGQGPQFIFQYYREEENGRGNFPPRFSGLQFPNYSSELNVNALELDDSALYLCASSLELARRNEQFFGPGTRLTVL.

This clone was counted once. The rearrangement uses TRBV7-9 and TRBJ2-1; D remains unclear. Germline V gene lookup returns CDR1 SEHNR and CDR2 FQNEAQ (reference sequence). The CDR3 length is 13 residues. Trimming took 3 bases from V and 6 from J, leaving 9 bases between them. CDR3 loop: CASSLGWSNEQFF. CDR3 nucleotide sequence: TGTGCCAGCAGCTTGGGCTGGAGCAATGAGCAGTTCTTC.

CDR3 residues: CASSYGTSGRNEQFF. CDR3 DNA: TGTGCCAGCAGTTACGGGACTAGCGGGAGAAATGAGCAGTTCTTC. V and J are TRBV6-6 and TRBJ2-1, with 14 positions matching TRBD2. The germline V gene encodes CDR1 MNHNY and CDR2 SVGAGI (reference sequence). The CDR3 contains 15 residues. The junction had 1 base not matched to a gene; V was cut back by 2 bases and J by 7 bases.

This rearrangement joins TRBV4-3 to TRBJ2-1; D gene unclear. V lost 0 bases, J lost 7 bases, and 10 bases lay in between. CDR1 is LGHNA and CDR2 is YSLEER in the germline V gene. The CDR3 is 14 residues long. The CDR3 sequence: CASSQEVLINEQFF. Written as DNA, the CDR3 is TGCGCCAGCAGCCAAGAGGTCCTGATAAATGAGCAGTTCTTC.

This CDR3 is CSVEGLNNEQFF. DNA of the CDR3: TGCAGCGTTGAAGGGCTGAACAATGAGCAGTTCTTC. This chain connects TRBV29-1 to TRBJ2-1; D gene ambiguous. The CDR3 spans 12 residues. CDR1 is SQVTM and CDR2 is ANQGSEA in the germline V gene. V was pared by 1 base and J by 5 bases, with 6 bases between.

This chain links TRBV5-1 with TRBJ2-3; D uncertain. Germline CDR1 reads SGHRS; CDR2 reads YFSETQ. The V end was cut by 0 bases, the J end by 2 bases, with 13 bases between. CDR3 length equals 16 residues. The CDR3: CASSLDVSRFTDTQYF. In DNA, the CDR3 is TGCGCCAGCAGCTTGGATGTTAGCAGGTTCACAGATACGCAGTATTTT.

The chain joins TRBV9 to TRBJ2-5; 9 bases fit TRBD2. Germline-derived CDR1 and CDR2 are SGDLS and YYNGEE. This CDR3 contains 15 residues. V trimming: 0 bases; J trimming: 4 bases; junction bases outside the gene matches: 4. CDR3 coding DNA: TGTGCCAGCAGCGTAGGGGTAGCGGGAGCAGAGACCCAGTACTTC. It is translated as CASSVGVAGAETQYF.

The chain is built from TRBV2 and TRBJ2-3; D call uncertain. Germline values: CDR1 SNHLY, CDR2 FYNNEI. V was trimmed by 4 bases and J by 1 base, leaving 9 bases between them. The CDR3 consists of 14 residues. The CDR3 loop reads CASSVGRGTDTQYF. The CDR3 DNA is TGTGCCAGCAGTGTAGGTAGGGGCACAGATACGCAGTATTTT.

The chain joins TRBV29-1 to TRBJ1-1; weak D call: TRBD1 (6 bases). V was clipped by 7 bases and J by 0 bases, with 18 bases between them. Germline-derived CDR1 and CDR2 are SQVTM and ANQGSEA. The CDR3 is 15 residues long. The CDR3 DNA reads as TGCAGCGGAGCTCAGGGGTGGGGCATGAACACTGAAGCTTTCTTT. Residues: CSGAQGWGMNTEAFF.

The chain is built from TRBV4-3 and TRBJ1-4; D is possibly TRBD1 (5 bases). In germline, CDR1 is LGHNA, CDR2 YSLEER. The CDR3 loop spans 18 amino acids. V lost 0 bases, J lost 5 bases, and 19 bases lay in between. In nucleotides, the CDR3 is TGCGCCAGCAGCCAAGATGCTCTCCCGGGGCAGCGGAATGAAAAACTGTTTTTT. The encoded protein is CASSQDALPGQRNEKLFF.

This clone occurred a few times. CDR3 region: CASSLVRVGSGNTIYF. In DNA, the CDR3 is TGTGCCAGCAGCTTAGTCAGGGTGGGCTCTGGAAACACCATATATTTT. V is TRBV7-2 and J is TRBJ1-3, with D perhaps matching TRBD1 (5 bases). Trimming left V 1 base short and J 0 bases short, with 10 bases between. The CDR3 contains 16 residues. Germline CDR1 and CDR2: SGHTA and FQGNSA. Combining the CDR3 with reference TRBV7-2 and TRBJ1-3 gives the whole variable domain GAGVSQSPSNKVTEKGKDVELRCDPISGHTALYWYRQSLGQGLEFLIYFQGNSAPDKSGLPSDRFSAERTGGSVSTLTIQRTQQEDSAVYLCASSLVRVGSGNTIYFGEGSWLTVV.

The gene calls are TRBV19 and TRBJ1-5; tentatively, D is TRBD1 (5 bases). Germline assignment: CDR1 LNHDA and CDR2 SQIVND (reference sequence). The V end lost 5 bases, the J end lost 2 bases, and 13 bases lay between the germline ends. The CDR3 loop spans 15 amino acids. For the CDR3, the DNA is TGTGCCAGTAGTTGGGGGTTGGGGGGCAATCAGCCCCAGCATTTT. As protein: CASSWGLGGNQPQHF.

CDR3 DNA: TGTGCCAGCAGTTTTTTAGACAGAGTCTACGAGCAGTACTTC. It specifies CASSFLDRVYEQYF. The chain links TRBV27 to TRBJ2-7; D perhaps matches TRBD1 (5 bases). CDR3 length: 14 residues. CDR1 and CDR2 from the germline V gene are MNHEY and SMNVEV (reference sequence). The germline V and J ends were trimmed by 3 bases and 3 bases, with 12 bases remaining between them.

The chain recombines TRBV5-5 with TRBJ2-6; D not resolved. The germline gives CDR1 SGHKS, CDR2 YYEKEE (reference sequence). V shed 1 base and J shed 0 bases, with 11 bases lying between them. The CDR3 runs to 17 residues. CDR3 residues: CASSLLPDNSGANVLTF. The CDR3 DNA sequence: TGTGCCAGCAGCTTGCTTCCCGACAACTCTGGGGCCAACGTCCTGACTTTC.

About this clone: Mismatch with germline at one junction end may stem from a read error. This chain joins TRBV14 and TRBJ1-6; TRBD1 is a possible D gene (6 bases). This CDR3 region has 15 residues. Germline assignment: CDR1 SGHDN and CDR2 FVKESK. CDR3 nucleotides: TGTGCCAGCAGCAAAGAGGGTGGGGGGCGTTCACCCCTCCACTTT. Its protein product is CASSKEGGGRSPLHF.

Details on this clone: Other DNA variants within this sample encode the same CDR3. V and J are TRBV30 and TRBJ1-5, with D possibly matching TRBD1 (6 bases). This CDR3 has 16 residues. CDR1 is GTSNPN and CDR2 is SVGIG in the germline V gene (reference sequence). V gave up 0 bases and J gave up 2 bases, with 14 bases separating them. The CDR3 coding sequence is TGTGCCTGGAGTGTACGGGGGGCCCGGGGCAATCAGCCCCAGCATTTT. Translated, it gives CAWSVRGARGNQPQHF. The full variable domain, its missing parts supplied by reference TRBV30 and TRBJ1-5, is SQTIHQWPATLVQPVGSPLSLECTVEGTSNPNLYWYRQAAGRGLQLLFYSVGIGQISSEVPQNLSASRPQDRQFILSSKKLLLSDSGFYLCAWSVRGARGNQPQHFGDGTRLSIL.

The chain's CDR3 is CASSLASGRMYEQYF. CDR3 bases: TGTGCCAGCAGCTTAGCAAGCGGGAGGATGTACGAGCAGTACTTC. The gene calls are TRBV7-2 and TRBJ2-7; 9 bases are a match to TRBD2. The CDR3 covers 15 residues. After removal of 0 bases from V and 4 bases from J, the junction contained 4 bases not matched to a gene. Germline assignment: CDR1 SGHTA and CDR2 FQGNSA.

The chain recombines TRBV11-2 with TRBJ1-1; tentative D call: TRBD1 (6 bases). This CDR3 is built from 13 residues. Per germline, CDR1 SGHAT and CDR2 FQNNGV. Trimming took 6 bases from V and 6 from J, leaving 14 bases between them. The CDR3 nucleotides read TGTGCCAGCAGGGGTTACAGGGTCCCTGAAGCTTTCTTT. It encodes CASRGYRVPEAFF.

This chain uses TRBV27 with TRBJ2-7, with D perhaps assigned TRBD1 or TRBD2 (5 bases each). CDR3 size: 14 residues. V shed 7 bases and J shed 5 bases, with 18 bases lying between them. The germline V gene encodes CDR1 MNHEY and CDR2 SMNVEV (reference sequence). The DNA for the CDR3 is TGTGCCAGCACTCCGGGACCTTTAAACCACGAGCAGTACTTC. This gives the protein CASTPGPLNHEQYF.

The CDR3 is CASSSSRRYTF. CDR3 bases: TGTGCCAGCAGTTCCTCTCGGCGCTACACCTTC. The rearrangement uses TRBV28 and TRBJ1-2; no reliable D call. With 4 bases removed from V and 9 bases from J, the gap between germline ends came to 9 bases. The germline V gene encodes CDR1 MDHEN and CDR2 SYDVKM. This CDR3 comprises 11 residues.

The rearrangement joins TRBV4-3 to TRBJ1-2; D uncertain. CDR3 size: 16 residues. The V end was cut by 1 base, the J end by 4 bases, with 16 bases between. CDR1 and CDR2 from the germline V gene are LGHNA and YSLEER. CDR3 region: CASSQVWSDPSYGYTF. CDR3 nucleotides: TGCGCCAGCAGCCAAGTGTGGAGCGACCCAAGCTATGGCTACACCTTC.

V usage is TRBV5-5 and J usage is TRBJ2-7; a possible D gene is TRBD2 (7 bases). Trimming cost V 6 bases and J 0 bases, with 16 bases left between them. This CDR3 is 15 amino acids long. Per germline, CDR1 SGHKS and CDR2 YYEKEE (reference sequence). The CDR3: CASNLGRGLSYEQYF. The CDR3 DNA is TGTGCCAGCAATCTCGGGCGGGGGCTCTCCTACGAGCAGTACTTC.